A selection of T cell receptor beta chains follows, all from one sample in a study of T cell changes during pregnancy in multiple sclerosis. Profiled with immunoSEQ multiplex PCR; TCRdb holds only in-frame clones, not every one. Among 55,000 or so clones listed, 92% were seen once. This specimen was CD4+ T cells from peripheral blood mononuclear cells, taken after pregnancy. The receptor source for this set is a female donor in good health, enrolled as a control in a pregnancy study. Each CDR3 is given without its conserved first and last residue.

j_call: TRBJ1-1; v_call: TRBV2; cdr3_aa: ASKLRLTEAF
j_call: TRBJ2-5; v_call: TRBV6-5; cdr3_aa: ASSKGQGKETQY
j_call: TRBJ1-2; v_call: TRBV9; cdr3_aa: ASSVDRNYGYT
j_call: TRBJ1-1; v_call: TRBV7-9; cdr3_aa: ASSVSGPTEAF
j_call: TRBJ2-6; v_call: TRBV25-1; cdr3_aa: ASSKQAGANVLT
j_call: TRBJ2-1; v_call: TRBV2; cdr3_aa: ASSLGEAGGLF
j_call: TRBJ1-1; v_call: TRBV6-1; cdr3_aa: ASSEATGLEAF
j_call: TRBJ2-2; v_call: TRBV18; cdr3_aa: ASSPKSIANTGELF
j_call: TRBJ1-1; v_call: TRBV30; cdr3_aa: AWSEFMNTEAF
j_call: TRBJ1-1; v_call: TRBV29-1; cdr3_aa: SGTQGLNTEAF
j_call: TRBJ1-5; v_call: TRBV15; cdr3_aa: ATSGGASNQPQH
j_call: TRBJ1-6; v_call: TRBV5-4; cdr3_aa: ASSLMGGLLH
j_call: TRBJ2-1; v_call: TRBV5-4; cdr3_aa: ASSSRLAALNEQF
j_call: TRBJ2-3; v_call: TRBV25-1; cdr3_aa: ASSEWGGTDTQY
j_call: TRBJ1-2; v_call: TRBV18; cdr3_aa: ASSPQGAGGYT
j_call: TRBJ1-5; v_call: TRBV5-1; cdr3_aa: ASSLDRGPGQPQH
j_call: TRBJ2-2; v_call: TRBV27; cdr3_aa: ASSLRRTGELF
j_call: TRBJ2-5; v_call: TRBV7-2; cdr3_aa: ASSPRPQGQETQY
j_call: TRBJ1-1; v_call: TRBV20-1; cdr3_aa: SARESSEAF
j_call: TRBJ1-2; v_call: TRBV28; cdr3_aa: ASTVNLGHSMRYT
j_call: TRBJ2-1; v_call: TRBV30; cdr3_aa: ARDSHNEQF
j_call: TRBJ2-7; v_call: TRBV15; cdr3_aa: ATSRAYSPWVEQY
j_call: TRBJ2-3; v_call: TRBV30; cdr3_aa: AWSNGDTQY
j_call: TRBJ2-1; v_call: TRBV11-3; cdr3_aa: ASSLDGQEAYNEQF
j_call: TRBJ2-5; v_call: TRBV7-2; cdr3_aa: ASSRVGSTTKETQY
j_call: TRBJ1-1; v_call: TRBV19; cdr3_aa: ASTTYRGWTEAF
j_call: TRBJ1-2; v_call: TRBV28; cdr3_aa: ASSLGQNYGYT
j_call: TRBJ2-1; v_call: TRBV28; cdr3_aa: ATLAGGLNEQF
j_call: TRBJ2-1; v_call: TRBV6-6; cdr3_aa: ASSNPTSGGLEQF
j_call: TRBJ2-6; v_call: TRBV14; cdr3_aa: ASSQDRGPLSGANVLT
j_call: TRBJ1-6; v_call: TRBV6-6; cdr3_aa: ASSPGGGGLNSPLH
j_call: TRBJ2-2; v_call: TRBV4-2; cdr3_aa: ASSQGGGLANTGELF
j_call: TRBJ1-2; v_call: TRBV7-9; cdr3_aa: ASSLRDILDLYGYT
j_call: TRBJ2-1; v_call: TRBV5-4; cdr3_aa: ASSHSGGAEQF
j_call: TRBJ1-5; v_call: TRBV2; cdr3_aa: ASSERAHSNQPQH
j_call: TRBJ2-7; v_call: TRBV18; cdr3_aa: ASSPNQNEQY
j_call: TRBJ1-1; v_call: TRBV6-1; cdr3_aa: ASTLKGAEAF
j_call: TRBJ1-5; v_call: TRBV2; cdr3_aa: ASSPGQRENQPQH
j_call: TRBJ2-3; v_call: TRBV6-4; cdr3_aa: ASRARGDTDTQY
j_call: TRBJ1-4; v_call: TRBV11-2; cdr3_aa: ASSPKFREKLF
j_call: TRBJ1-6; v_call: TRBV28; cdr3_aa: ASSTPGGNSPLH